Each of the 9 T cell receptor beta chains below was sequenced from the same sample in a study of identical twins. Using its own MiXCR run on the 5' RACE reads, TCRdb lists one record per CDR3 protein. The data contain about 690,000 distinct CDR3 sequences, around 6% of them singletons. Sample: naive T cells sorted from blood. These receptor sequences come from a man aged 18-30 years in good health.

This clonotype showed up many times. The chain joins TRBV29-1 to TRBJ2-3, with a tentative D call TRBD1 (5 bases). Germline V gene sequence: CDR1 SQVTM, CDR2 ANQGSEA. This CDR3 has 13 residues. V gave up 6 bases and J gave up 0 bases, with 10 bases separating them. This CDR3 reads CSVKGASTDTQYF. The CDR3 DNA reads TGCAGCGTGAAAGGGGCTAGCACAGATACGCAGTATTTT.

This clonotype was seen a handful of times. The chain recombines TRBV18 with TRBJ2-5; D unresolved. The CDR3 totals 12 residues. Germline values: CDR1 KGHSH, CDR2 LQKENI. V shed 2 bases and J shed 5 bases, with 6 bases lying between them. Written as DNA, the CDR3 is TGTGCCAGCTCACCATTTGAGGAGACCCAGTACTTC. This sequence encodes CASSPFEETQYF.

In this sample, this clonotype turned up many times. The chain carries TRBV12-3 or TRBV12-4 and TRBJ1-3, with 7 bases fitting TRBD1. V lost 4 bases and J lost 0; bases outside the gene matches: 6. CDR3 length equals 16 residues. Here the CDR3 reads CASSWDRGSSGNTIYF. CDR3 DNA: TGTGCCAGCAGTTGGGACAGAGGCAGCTCTGGAAACACCATATATTTT.

This clonotype was detected only a few times. The CDR3 coding sequence is TGCGCCAGCAAACCTAGCGGGAGTTGGTCAGATACGCAGTATTTT. This gives the protein CASKPSGSWSDTQYF. The V and J genes are TRBV4-1 and TRBJ2-3; 10 bases are shared with TRBD2. The junction had 8 bases not matched to a gene; V was cut back by 7 bases and J by 4 bases. The length of the CDR3 is 15 residues. Germline V lookup: CDR1 MGHRA, CDR2 YSYEKL.

This rearrangement joins TRBV25-1 to TRBJ2-5; D gene uncertain. Germline V gives CDR1 MGHDK, CDR2 SYGVNS. V was shortened by 5 bases and J by 5 bases, with 15 bases between the two germline ends. This CDR3 contains 14 residues. The CDR3 nucleotides read TGTGCCAGCAGTCCGACGGCTCTGGGTGAGACCCAGTACTTC. Protein product: CASSPTALGETQYF.

This clonotype was seen only a few times. The chain couples TRBV3-1 to TRBJ2-3; D might be TRBD1 (5 bases). V dropped 1 base and J dropped 4 bases, with 21 bases sitting between them. This CDR3 has 18 residues. Germline V gene lookup returns CDR1 LGHDT and CDR2 YNNKEL (reference sequence). CDR3 in DNA: TGTGCCAGCAGCCAAGTTATCCCGGGCCTCCTGGGGCCAGATACGCAGTATTTT. The encoded protein is CASSQVIPGLLGPDTQYF.

This clonotype was recorded many times. This chain joins TRBV27 and TRBJ2-3; TRBD2 matches at 7 bases. The CDR3 sequence is 15 residues long. CDR1 and CDR2 from the germline V gene are MNHEY and SMNVEV (reference sequence). The trim removed 2 bases at V and 4 bases at J, leaving 6 bases unmatched. The CDR3 loop is CASSLIAGVPDTQYF. CDR3 DNA sequence: TGTGCCAGCAGTTTAATCGCGGGAGTGCCAGATACGCAGTATTTT.

At least ten counts were recorded for this clonotype. V and J are TRBV27 and TRBJ2-5; TRBD1 matches at 9 bases. J lost 0 bases, V lost 2 bases, and 1 base had no gene match. The CDR3 loop spans 15 amino acids. The germline V gene has CDR1 MNHEY and CDR2 SMNVEV (reference sequence). The CDR3 region has the DNA TGTGCCAGCAGTTTAGGACAGGGGCACCAAGAGACCCAGTACTTC. Its protein product is CASSLGQGHQETQYF.

This clonotype was seen at least ten times. The V and J genes are TRBV28 and TRBJ2-5, with D perhaps matching TRBD1 (5 bases). Between the trimmed V and J ends, which lost 5 bases and 7 bases, there was a span of 5 bases. This CDR3 spans 10 amino acids. Germline values: CDR1 MDHEN, CDR2 SYDVKM. Written as DNA, the CDR3 is TGTGCCAGCAGTCAGGGGACCCAGTACTTC. Residues: CASSQGTQYF.